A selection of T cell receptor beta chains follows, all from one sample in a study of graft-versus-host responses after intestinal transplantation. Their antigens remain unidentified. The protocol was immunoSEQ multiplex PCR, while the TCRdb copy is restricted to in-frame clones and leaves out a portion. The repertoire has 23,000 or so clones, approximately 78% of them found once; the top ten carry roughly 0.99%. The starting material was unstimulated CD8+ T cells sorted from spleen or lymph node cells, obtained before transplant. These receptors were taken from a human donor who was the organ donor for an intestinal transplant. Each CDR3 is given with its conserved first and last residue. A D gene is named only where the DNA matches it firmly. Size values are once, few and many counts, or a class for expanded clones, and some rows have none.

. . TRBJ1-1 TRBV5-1 CASSFNRDTTEAFF TGCGCCAGCAGCTTTAACCGGGACACTACTGAAGCTTTCTTT
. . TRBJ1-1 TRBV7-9 CASSPGTENTEAFF TGTGCCAGCAGCCCCGGGACGGAGAACACTGAAGCTTTCTTT
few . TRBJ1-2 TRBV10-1 CASSPDGGYNYGYTF TGCGCCAGCAGTCCTGATGGGGGATACAACTATGGCTACACCTTC
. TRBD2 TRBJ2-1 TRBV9 CASSTVAGDGNEQFF TGTGCCAGCAGCACCGTAGCGGGAGATGGCAATGAGCAGTTCTTC
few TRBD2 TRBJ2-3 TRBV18 CASSPDQRGPPDLSTDTQYF TGTGCCAGCTCACCAGACCAGCGGGGGCCCCCGGACCTTAGCACAGATACGCAGTATTTT
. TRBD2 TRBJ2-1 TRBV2 CASSSGLANEQFF TGTGCCAGCAGTTCGGGACTAGCCAATGAGCAGTTCTTC
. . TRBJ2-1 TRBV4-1 CASSQDPKGDEQFF TGCGCCAGCAGCCAAGATCCTAAGGGCGATGAGCAGTTCTTC
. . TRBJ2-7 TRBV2 CASSEVQGTYEQYF TGTGCCAGCAGTGAAGTGCAGGGAACCTACGAGCAGTACTTC
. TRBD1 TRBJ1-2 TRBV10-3 CAISWTGGGRNGYTF TGTGCCATCAGTTGGACAGGGGGAGGTCGGAATGGCTACACCTTC
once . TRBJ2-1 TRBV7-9 CASSLDRPSYNEQFF TGTGCCAGCAGCTTGGACAGACCCTCCTACAATGAGCAGTTCTTC
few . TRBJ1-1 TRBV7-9 CASSLGSLEAFF TGTGCCAGCAGCTTAGGATCACTAGAAGCTTTCTTT
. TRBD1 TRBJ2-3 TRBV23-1 CASSESDRDLGTDTQYF TGCGCCAGCAGTGAGTCCGACAGGGATCTTGGTACAGATACGCAGTATTTT
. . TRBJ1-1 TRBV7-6 CASSLDGISKNTEAFF TGTGCCAGCAGCTTAGATGGTATTTCCAAGAACACTGAAGCTTTCTTT
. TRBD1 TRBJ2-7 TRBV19 CASSIDRGQGDEQYF TGTGCCAGTAGTATAGATCGTGGACAGGGTGACGAGCAGTACTTC
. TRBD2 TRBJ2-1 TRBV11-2 CASSLGILAGVLNEQFF TGTGCCAGCAGCTTAGGAATTCTAGCGGGAGTGTTGAATGAGCAGTTCTTC
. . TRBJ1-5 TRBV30 CAWRLPTGGSNQPQHF TGTGCCTGGAGGCTCCCCACCGGTGGAAGCAATCAGCCCCAGCATTTT
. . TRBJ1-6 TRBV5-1 CASSYRDTGDLNSPLHF TGCGCCAGCAGTTACCGGGACACCGGGGACCTTAATTCACCCCTCCACTTT
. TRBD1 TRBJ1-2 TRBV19 CASSRGLVGYGYTF TGTGCCAGTTCCAGGGGGCTCGTCGGCTATGGCTACACCTTC
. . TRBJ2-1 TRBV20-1 CSARDVNEQFF TGCAGTGCTAGAGACGTCAATGAGCAGTTCTTC
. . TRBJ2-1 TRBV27 CASKWSGYNEQFF TGTGCCAGCAAATGGTCGGGATACAATGAGCAGTTCTTC
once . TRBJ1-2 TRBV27 CASSLGRFYGYTF TGTGCCAGCAGTTTGGGGCGCTTCTATGGCTACACCTTC
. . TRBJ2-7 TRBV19 CASSIAGAYEQYF TGTGCCAGTAGTATAGCGGGGGCCTACGAGCAGTACTTC
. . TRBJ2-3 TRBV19 CASNSHSGGGENTQYF TGTGCCAGTAACTCCCACTCCGGGGGAGGAGAAAATACGCAGTATTTT
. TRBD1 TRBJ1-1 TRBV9 CASSSAGGPTEAFF TGTGCCAGCAGCTCCGCAGGGGGCCCTACTGAAGCTTTCTTT
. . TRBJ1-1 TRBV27 CASSLTGNTEAFF TGTGCCAGCAGTTTAACCGGGAACACTGAAGCTTTCTTT
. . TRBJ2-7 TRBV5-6 CASSPKVASVSYEQYF TGTGCCAGCAGCCCAAAGGTGGCTAGCGTTTCCTACGAGCAGTACTTC
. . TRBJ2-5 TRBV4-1 CASSQVEEGETQYF TGCGCCAGCAGCCAAGTCGAGGAGGGAGAGACCCAGTACTTC
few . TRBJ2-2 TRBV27 CASCGLTGELFF TGTGCCAGCTGCGGACTAACCGGGGAGCTGTTTTTT
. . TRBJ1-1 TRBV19 CASNPGWGTEAFF TGTGCCAGTAACCCCGGGTGGGGAACTGAAGCTTTCTTT
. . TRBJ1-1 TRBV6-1 CASSEWRFRDTEAFF TGTGCCAGCAGTGAATGGCGGTTTAGGGACACTGAAGCTTTCTTT
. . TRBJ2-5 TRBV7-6 CASSLMGKETQYF TGTGCCAGCAGCTTAATGGGGAAAGAGACCCAGTACTTC
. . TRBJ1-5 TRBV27 CASGAGFYQPQHF TGTGCCAGCGGGGCAGGGTTCTATCAGCCCCAGCATTTT
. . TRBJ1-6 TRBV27 CASSVGGSYNSPLHF TGTGCCAGCAGCGTTGGGGGCTCCTATAATTCACCCCTCCACTTT
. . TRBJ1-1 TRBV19 CATTGWENTEAFF TGTGCCACCACAGGGTGGGAGAACACTGAAGCTTTCTTT
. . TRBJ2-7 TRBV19 CASSIAWDLAYEQYF TGTGCCAGTAGTATAGCCTGGGACCTGGCCTACGAGCAGTACTTC
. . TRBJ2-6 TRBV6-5 CASRETGANVLTF TGTGCCAGCAGGGAGACTGGGGCCAACGTCCTGACTTTC
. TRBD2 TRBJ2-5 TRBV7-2 CASSFLQAGGPLQETQYF TGTGCCAGCAGCTTCCTTCAGGCGGGAGGGCCGTTACAAGAGACCCAGTACTTC
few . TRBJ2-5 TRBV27 CASAPLGQETQYF TGTGCCAGCGCCCCCCTGGGGCAAGAGACCCAGTACTTC
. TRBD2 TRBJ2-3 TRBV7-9 CASHPAGITDTQYF TGTGCCAGCCACCCAGCGGGGATCACAGATACGCAGTATTTT
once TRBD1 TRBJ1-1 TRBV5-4 CASTTPGQGTEAFF TGTGCCAGCACCACCCCGGGACAGGGCACTGAAGCTTTCTTT
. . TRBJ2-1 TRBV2 CASGSSYNEQFF TGTGCCAGCGGGAGCTCCTACAATGAGCAGTTCTTC
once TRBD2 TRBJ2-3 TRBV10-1 CASSEWEGRFPDTQYF TGCGCCAGCAGTGAGTGGGAGGGAAGATTCCCAGATACGCAGTATTTT
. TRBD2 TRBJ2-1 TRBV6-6 CASSLAGGYNEQFF TGTGCCAGCAGTTTAGCGGGAGGGTACAATGAGCAGTTCTTC
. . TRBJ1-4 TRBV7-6 CASSGAGGNEKLFF TGTGCCAGCAGTGGCGCAGGAGGAAATGAAAAACTGTTTTTT
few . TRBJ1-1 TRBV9 CASSVGGGKGTEAFF TGTGCCAGCAGCGTAGGAGGGGGGAAGGGCACTGAAGCTTTCTTT
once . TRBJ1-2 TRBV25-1 CASSELGERGYGYTF TGTGCCAGCAGTGAATTGGGGGAGAGGGGCTATGGCTACACCTTC
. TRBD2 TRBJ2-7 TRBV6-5 CASSKAGGIYEQYF TGTGCCAGCAGTAAAGCGGGAGGAATCTACGAGCAGTACTTC
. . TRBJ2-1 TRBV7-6 CASSLALNPNEQFF TGTGCCAGCAGCTTAGCGCTGAACCCCAATGAGCAGTTCTTC
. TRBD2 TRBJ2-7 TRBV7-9 CASSLVGGVEQYF TGTGCCAGCAGCTTAGTTGGGGGGGTCGAGCAGTACTTC
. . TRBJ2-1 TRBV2 CASSDSSYNEQFF TGTGCCAGCAGTGACTCCTCCTACAATGAGCAGTTCTTC
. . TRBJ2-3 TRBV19 CASSLMGGAGDTQYF TGTGCCAGTAGTCTAATGGGGGGGGCCGGCGATACGCAGTATTTT
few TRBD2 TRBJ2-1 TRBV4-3 CASSQGAGAYNEQFF TGCGCCAGCAGCCAAGGAGCGGGGGCTTACAATGAGCAGTTCTTC
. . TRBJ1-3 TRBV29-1 CSVEDNSGNTIYF TGCAGCGTTGAAGACAACTCTGGAAACACCATATATTTT
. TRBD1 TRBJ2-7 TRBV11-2 CASSLATGIRYEQYF TGTGCCAGCAGCTTAGCGACAGGGATCCGTTACGAGCAGTACTTC
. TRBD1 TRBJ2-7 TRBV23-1 CASSSIRGQGKVYEQYF TGCGCCAGCAGTTCAATCCGAGGACAGGGGAAAGTCTACGAGCAGTACTTC
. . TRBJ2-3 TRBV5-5 CASSEGTGPDTQYF TGTGCCAGCAGTGAAGGGACGGGGCCGGATACGCAGTATTTT
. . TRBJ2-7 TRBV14 CASSLKLGGPYEQYF TGTGCCAGCAGTTTAAAACTGGGGGGACCCTACGAGCAGTACTTC